The rows below give T cell receptor beta chains drawn from one sample of a study of blood T cell repertoires in COVID-19. Sequencing used immunoSEQ multiplex PCR; TCRdb keeps in-frame clones, though not all of them. Here the sample spans 310,000 or so clones, 86% being singletons. The sequenced material came from PBMCs or T cells enriched from blood (not recorded which). The receptors were gathered from a woman younger than 35 who had recovered from COVID-19. Each CDR3 is given with its conserved first and last residue. A D gene is named only where the DNA matches it firmly. Clone size is given for some rows only: seen once, a few or many times, or a class if the clone is expanded.

>TRBJ1-1|-|TRBV29-1|-
TGCAGCGTTGTTTTAAGGACAGCCAACTTGAACACTGAAGCTTTCTTT
CSVVLRTANLNTEAFF
>TRBJ2-2|-|TRBV28|TRBD1
TGTGCCAGCAGTTCGAATACCGGGACAGGGTTCGTTTCCGGGGAGCTGTTTTTT
CASSSNTGTGFVSGELFF
>TRBJ2-1|-|TRBV24-1|-
TGTGCCACCAGTGATTTTTCGGGACAAGAGCAGTTCTTC
CATSDFSGQEQFF
>TRBJ1-5|-|TRBV27|-
TGTGCCAGCAGTTTTTCCGGAGATCAGCCCCAGCATTTT
CASSFSGDQPQHF
>TRBJ1-1|few|TRBV13|TRBD1
TGTGCCAGTGGGACCGGGACAGGGAATTTTGGAGCTTTCTTT
CASGTGTGNFGAFF
>TRBJ1-2|few|TRBV9|-
TGTGCCAGCAGCGTCCGGGACACCTTAAACTATGGCTACACCTTC
CASSVRDTLNYGYTF
>TRBJ2-1|-|TRBV7-9|TRBD2
TGTGCCAGCAGCTTATCTAGCGGGGTGACCTTCCTTGAGCAGTTCTTC
CASSLSSGVTFLEQFF
>TRBJ2-7|-|TRBV7-9|-
TGTGCCAGCAGCTTATCGCGGGCGGTCGAGCAGTACTTC
CASSLSRAVEQYF
>TRBJ1-2|-|TRBV29-1|-
TGCAGCGTCAGAGTAGGAGGGGACCGTGGCTACACCTTC
CSVRVGGDRGYTF
>TRBJ1-1|-|TRBV4-2|-
TGTGCCAGCAGCCAACACAGGAACACTGAAGCTTTCTTT
CASSQHRNTEAFF
>TRBJ2-7|-|TRBV28|TRBD2
TGTGCCAGCAGTTTAGTACAGGCCTCTTCGGGGGGGCAGTACTTC
CASSLVQASSGGQYF
>TRBJ2-3|-|TRBV7-3|-
TGTGCCAGCAGCCCAGACACCTTTAGCACAGATACGCAGTATTTT
CASSPDTFSTDTQYF
>TRBJ2-5|-|TRBV28|-
TGTGCCAGCAGTTTATTAGCAGGGGAAGAGACCCAGTACTTC
CASSLLAGEETQYF
>TRBJ2-1|few|TRBV6-2/TRBV6-3|TRBD2
TGTGCCAGCAGTTCCCCTATTAGCGGGGGACTGGAGCAGTTCTTC
CASSSPISGGLEQFF
>TRBJ2-5|-|TRBV5-1|TRBD2
TGCGCCAGCAGCCCAATGATGGGAGGGACGCAAGAGACCCAGTACTTC
CASSPMMGGTQETQYF
>TRBJ2-7|-|TRBV10-1|-
TGCGCCAGCAGTGTCGTGTGGGGGGTAGGACAAACTACCTACGAGCAGTACTTC
CASSVVWGVGQTTYEQYF
>TRBJ2-1|-|TRBV19|TRBD2
TGTGCCAGTAGTATGTCCCTGACTAGCGGGAGTAATAATGAGCAGTTCTTC
CASSMSLTSGSNNEQFF
>TRBJ1-2|-|TRBV6-5|-
TGTGCCAGCAGTTACTCGGGGCATGGCTACACCTTC
CASSYSGHGYTF
>TRBJ2-2|-|TRBV19|TRBD2
TGTGCCAGTAGACGGTATGCGGGGGGGCTCGACACCGGGGAGCTGTTTTTT
CASRRYAGGLDTGELFF
>TRBJ2-1|-|TRBV27|-
TGTGCCAGCAGTGGGGCAGGTTTCAATGAGCAGTTCTTC
CASSGAGFNEQFF
>TRBJ2-5|-|TRBV18|TRBD2
TGTGCCAGCTCACCAGTAGCGGGAGGGTATCTCCTTTCTAAAGAGACCCAGTACTTC
CASSPVAGGYLLSKETQYF
>TRBJ1-2|-|TRBV2|-
TGTGCCAGCAGTGACGTCAGCTATGGCTACACCTTC
CASSDVSYGYTF
>TRBJ2-5|once|TRBV5-1|TRBD1
TGCGCCAGCAGCTTAGGACAGGGTCTAGGAGAGACCCAGTACTTC
CASSLGQGLGETQYF
>TRBJ1-6|-|TRBV5-1|-
TGCGCCAGCAGCTTGGAGGCAGGAAAAAATTCACCCCTCCACTTT
CASSLEAGKNSPLHF
>TRBJ1-1|-|TRBV5-1|-
TGCGCCAGCAGGTTAGACAGGATTGATATGAACACTGAAGCTTTCTTT
CASRLDRIDMNTEAFF
>TRBJ1-2|-|TRBV7-9|-
TGTGCCAGCAGCTTAGCACAACGGGGGGGTAACTATGGCTACACCTTC
CASSLAQRGGNYGYTF
>TRBJ2-1|-|TRBV10-3|TRBD2
TGTGCCATCAGTTCCCTGGGGCGGGAGAAGGATGAGCAGTTCTTC
CAISSLGREKDEQFF
>TRBJ2-7|-|TRBV11-2|TRBD2
TGTGCCAGCAGCCGACTAGCGGGGCGTTACGAGCAGTACTTC
CASSRLAGRYEQYF
>TRBJ2-1|-|TRBV28|TRBD2
TGTGCCAGCAAGGCACCGGGACTAGCGGGAGGGGAGCAGTTCTTC
CASKAPGLAGGEQFF
>TRBJ2-7|-|TRBV16|TRBD2
TGTGCCAGCAGCCAATGGGTAGCGGGAGCGTACGAGCAGTACTTC
CASSQWVAGAYEQYF
>TRBJ2-3|-|TRBV5-1|-
TGCGCCAGCAGAGAGGGCACAGATACGCAGTATTTT
CASREGTDTQYF
>TRBJ2-1|many|TRBV19|-
TGTGCCAGTAGTATCCTCGCGGGACAGTCCTCCTACAATGAGCAGTTCTTC
CASSILAGQSSYNEQFF
>TRBJ1-2|-|TRBV3-1/TRBV3-2|-
TGTGCCAGCAGCCAGGAGGGTTTAGCTAACTATGGCTACACCTTC
CASSQEGLANYGYTF
>TRBJ2-1|-|TRBV10-2|-
TGCGCCAGCAGTCCTGAGGGGGGGGGCCTCAATGAGCAGTTCTTC
CASSPEGGGLNEQFF
>TRBJ1-2|-|TRBV30|-
TGTGCCTGGATGTCAGGGGATGATGGCTACACCTTC
CAWMSGDDGYTF
>TRBJ2-2|few|TRBV11-2|TRBD2
TGTGCCAGCAGCTCGGTCAGGAGCGGGGAGAACACCGGGGAGCTGTTTTTT
CASSSVRSGENTGELFF
>TRBJ1-2|-|TRBV15|-
TGTGCCACCAGCAGTCACAGGTCTAACTATGGCTACACCTTC
CATSSHRSNYGYTF
>TRBJ1-4|-|TRBV24-1|-
TGTGCCACCAGTGACCCCGGGACTGCTAATGAAAAACTGTTTTTT
CATSDPGTANEKLFF
>TRBJ2-5|-|TRBV6-2/TRBV6-3|TRBD2
TGTGCCAGCAGTTACTCGAGGGCAGCTAGCGGACACCAAGAGACCCAGTACTTC
CASSYSRAASGHQETQYF
>TRBJ1-2|-|TRBV10-2|-
TGCGCCAGCAGTCACACAGCCCACTATGGCTACACCTTC
CASSHTAHYGYTF
>TRBJ1-6|few|TRBV5-5|-
TGTGCCAGCAGCAGGGAACAGGGCGACCTTAATTCACCCCTCCACTTT
CASSREQGDLNSPLHF
>TRBJ2-3|once|TRBV11-2|-
TGTGCCAGCAGCTTCCACCAGAGCACAGATACGCAGTATTTT
CASSFHQSTDTQYF
>TRBJ1-1|few|TRBV19|-
TGTGCCACCCGGGACTTGGAGAACACTGAAGCTTTCTTT
CATRDLENTEAFF
>TRBJ2-7|-|TRBV5-1|TRBD1
TGCGCCAGCAGCTTTAGGGGACAGGGCTACGAGCAGTACTTC
CASSFRGQGYEQYF
>TRBJ1-1|-|TRBV2|TRBD1
TGTGCCAGCTCACGGGACAGGGGGCGTTCTGAAGCTTTCTTT
CASSRDRGRSEAFF